The TCR beta chain under discussion was sequenced for a study of blood T cell repertoires in COVID-19. This table comes from immunoSEQ multiplex PCR, and its TCRdb copy is limited to in-frame clones, with some not included. The sample carries 100,000 or so clones, nearly 95% recorded once. The length of the CDR3 is 16 residues. Trimming shortened V by 2 bases and J by 3 bases, and 14 bases separated the two germline ends. The germline V gene encodes CDR1 MNHEY and CDR2 SMNVEV (reference sequence). Sequences were obtained from peripheral blood. This receptor was obtained from a human donor with active COVID-19. The donor label of this sample is uncertain. V gene TRBV27 combines with J gene TRBJ1-5, with D possibly TRBD1 on 5 matching bases. CDR3 in amino acids: CASSLRGRGINQPQHF. As DNA, the CDR3 is TGTGCCAGCAGTTTAAGGGGTCGGGGGATCAATCAGCCCCAGCATTTT.